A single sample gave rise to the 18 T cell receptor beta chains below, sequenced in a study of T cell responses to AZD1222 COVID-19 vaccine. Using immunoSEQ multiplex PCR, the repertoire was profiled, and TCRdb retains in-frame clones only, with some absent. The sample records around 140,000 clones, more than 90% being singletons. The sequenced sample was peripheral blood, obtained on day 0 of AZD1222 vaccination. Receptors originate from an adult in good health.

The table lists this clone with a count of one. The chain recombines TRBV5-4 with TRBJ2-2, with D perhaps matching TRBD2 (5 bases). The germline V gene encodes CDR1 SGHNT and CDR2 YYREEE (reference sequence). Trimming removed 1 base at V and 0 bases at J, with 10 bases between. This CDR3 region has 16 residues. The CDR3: CASSLSPGTNTGELFF. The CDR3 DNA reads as TGTGCCAGCAGCTTGTCGCCCGGGACGAACACCGGGGAGCTGTTTTTT.

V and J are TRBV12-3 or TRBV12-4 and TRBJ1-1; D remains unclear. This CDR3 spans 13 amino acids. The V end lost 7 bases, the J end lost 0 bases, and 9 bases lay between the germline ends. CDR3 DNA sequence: TGTGCCAGCATTTGGGCCTTGAACACTGAAGCTTTCTTT. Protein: CASIWALNTEAFF.

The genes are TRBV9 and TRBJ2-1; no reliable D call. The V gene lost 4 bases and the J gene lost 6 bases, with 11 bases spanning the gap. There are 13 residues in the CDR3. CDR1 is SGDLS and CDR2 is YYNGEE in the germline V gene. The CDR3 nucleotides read TGTGCCAGCAGCCCCCCGGTGGCCAATGAGCAGTTCTTC. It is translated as CASSPPVANEQFF.

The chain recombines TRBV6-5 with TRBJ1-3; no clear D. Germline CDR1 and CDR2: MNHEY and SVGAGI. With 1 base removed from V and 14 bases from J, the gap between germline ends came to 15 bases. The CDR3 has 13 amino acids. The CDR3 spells CASSYLYYKDVYF. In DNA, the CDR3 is TGTGCCAGCAGTTACTTGTACTACAAGGACGTATATTTT.

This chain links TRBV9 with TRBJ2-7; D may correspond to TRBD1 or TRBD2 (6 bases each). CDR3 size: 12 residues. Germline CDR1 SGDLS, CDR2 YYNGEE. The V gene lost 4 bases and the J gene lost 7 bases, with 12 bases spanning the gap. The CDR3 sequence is CASSYRGGEQYF. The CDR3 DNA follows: TGTGCCAGCAGCTATAGAGGGGGGGAGCAGTACTTC. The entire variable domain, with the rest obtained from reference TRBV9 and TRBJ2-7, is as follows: DSGVTQTPKHLITATGQRVTLRCSPRSGDLSVYWYQQSLDQGLQFLIQYYNGEERAKGNILERFSAQQFPDLHSELNLSSLELGDSALYFCASSYRGGEQYFGPGTRLTVT.

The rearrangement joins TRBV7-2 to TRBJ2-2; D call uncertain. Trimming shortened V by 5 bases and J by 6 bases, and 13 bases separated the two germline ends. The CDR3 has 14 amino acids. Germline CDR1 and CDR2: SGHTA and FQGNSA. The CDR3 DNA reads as TGTGCCAGCAGCCCCAACAGTAGGGCCGGGGAGCTGTTTTTT. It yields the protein CASSPNSRAGELFF.

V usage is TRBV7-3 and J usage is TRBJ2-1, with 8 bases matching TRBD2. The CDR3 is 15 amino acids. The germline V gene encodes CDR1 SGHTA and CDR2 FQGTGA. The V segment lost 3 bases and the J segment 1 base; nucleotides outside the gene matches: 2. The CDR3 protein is CASSFIAGSYNEQFF. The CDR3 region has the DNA TGTGCCAGCAGCTTTATAGCGGGATCCTACAATGAGCAGTTCTTC.

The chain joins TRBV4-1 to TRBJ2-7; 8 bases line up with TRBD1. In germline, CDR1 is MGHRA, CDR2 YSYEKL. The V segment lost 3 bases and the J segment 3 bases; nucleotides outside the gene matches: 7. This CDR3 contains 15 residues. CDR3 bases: TGCGCCAGCAGCCACTTAGACAGGGGAGACTACGAGCAGTACTTC. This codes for CASSHLDRGDYEQYF.

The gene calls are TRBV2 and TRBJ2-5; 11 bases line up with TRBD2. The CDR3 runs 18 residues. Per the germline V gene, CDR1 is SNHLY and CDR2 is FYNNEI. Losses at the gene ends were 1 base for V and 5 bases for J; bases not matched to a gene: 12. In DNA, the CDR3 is TGTGCCAGCAGTGAAGGTTTTCTAGCGGGAGGTCCTTGGGAGACCCAGTACTTC. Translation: CASSEGFLAGGPWETQYF.

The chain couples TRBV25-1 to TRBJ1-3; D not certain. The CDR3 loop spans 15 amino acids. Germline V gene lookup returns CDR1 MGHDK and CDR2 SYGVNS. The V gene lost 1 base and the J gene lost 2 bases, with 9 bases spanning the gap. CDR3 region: CASSEFNGAGNTIYF. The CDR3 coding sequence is TGTGCCAGCAGTGAATTCAATGGGGCTGGAAACACCATATATTTT.

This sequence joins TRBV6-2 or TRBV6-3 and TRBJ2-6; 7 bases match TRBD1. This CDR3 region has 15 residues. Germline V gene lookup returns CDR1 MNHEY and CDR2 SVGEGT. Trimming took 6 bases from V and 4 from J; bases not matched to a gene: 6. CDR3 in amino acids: CASSWDSSGANVLTF. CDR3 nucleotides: TGTGCCAGCAGCTGGGACAGTTCGGGGGCCAACGTCCTGACTTTC.

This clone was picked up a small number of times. CDR3 bases: TGCGCCAGCAGTGAGGTGGGGGACAGGGGCAAGAGGGGCTACACCTTC. Encoded protein: CASSEVGDRGKRGYTF. The rearrangement uses TRBV10-2 and TRBJ1-2, with 10 bases that match TRBD1. CDR3 length equals 16 residues. Per germline, CDR1 WSHSY and CDR2 SAAADI. Trimming cost V 2 bases and J 8 bases; bases outside gene matches: 11.

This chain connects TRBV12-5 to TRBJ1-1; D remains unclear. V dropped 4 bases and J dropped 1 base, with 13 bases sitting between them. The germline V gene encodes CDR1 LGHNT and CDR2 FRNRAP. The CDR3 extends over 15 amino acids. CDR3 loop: CASGYPSKGNTEAFF. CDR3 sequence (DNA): TGTGCTAGTGGTTATCCATCGAAAGGGAACACTGAAGCTTTCTTT.

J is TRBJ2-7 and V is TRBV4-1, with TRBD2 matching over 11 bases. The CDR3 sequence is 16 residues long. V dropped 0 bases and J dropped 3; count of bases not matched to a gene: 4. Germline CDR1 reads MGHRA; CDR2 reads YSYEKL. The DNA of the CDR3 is TGCGCCAGCAGCCAAGATAGACTAGCGGGGTTCTACGAGCAGTACTTC. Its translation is CASSQDRLAGFYEQYF.

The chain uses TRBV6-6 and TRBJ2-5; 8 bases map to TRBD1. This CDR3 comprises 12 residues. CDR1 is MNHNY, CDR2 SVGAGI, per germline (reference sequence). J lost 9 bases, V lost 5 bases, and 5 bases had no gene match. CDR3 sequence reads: CASSTPTGAQYF. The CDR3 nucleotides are TGTGCCAGCAGTACCCCGACAGGGGCCCAGTACTTC.

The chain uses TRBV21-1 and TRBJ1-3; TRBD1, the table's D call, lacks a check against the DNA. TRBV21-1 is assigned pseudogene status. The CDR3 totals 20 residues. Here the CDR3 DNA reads TGTGCCAGCAGCAAAAGACTGACCAAGACAGGGCCATACTCTGGAAACACCATATATTTT. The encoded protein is CASSKRLTKTGPYSGNTIYF.

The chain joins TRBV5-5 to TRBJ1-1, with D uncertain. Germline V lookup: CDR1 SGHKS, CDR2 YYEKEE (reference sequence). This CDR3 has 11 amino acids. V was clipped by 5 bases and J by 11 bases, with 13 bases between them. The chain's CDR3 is CASRSGGGAFF. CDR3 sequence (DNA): TGTGCCAGCAGGTCTGGTGGAGGGGCTTTCTTT.

The CDR3 region is CASSSQAGIVEGYTF. CDR3 DNA sequence: TGTGCCAGCAGCTCCCAGGCGGGAATTGTGGAGGGCTACACCTTC. The rearrangement links TRBV11-2 to TRBJ1-2; unclear D gene. Germline-derived CDR1 and CDR2 are SGHAT and FQNNGV. The germline V and J ends were trimmed by 4 bases and 8 bases, with 20 bases remaining between them. The CDR3 consists of 15 residues. The full variable domain, rest sourced from reference TRBV11-2 and TRBJ1-2, is EAGVAQSPRYKIIEKRQSVAFWCNPISGHATLYWYQQILGQGPKLLIQFQNNGVVDDSQLPKDRFSAERLKGVDSTLKIQPAKLEDSAVYLCASSSQAGIVEGYTFGSGTRLTVV.